Presented here are 25 T cell receptor beta chains from one specimen sequenced in a study of T cell repertoires in cytomegalovirus infection. Using its own MiXCR run on the reads, TCRdb lists one record per CDR3 protein. The table records approximately 100,000 distinct CDR3 sequences, about 22% of them present only once. The specimen was CD8+ T cells from PBMCs. The receptors come from a human donor in good health (CMV status not recorded). Some clones in this sample may be carry-over from other donors' samples.

The V gene is TRBV19, the J gene TRBJ1-5; 8 bases are shared with TRBD1. The CDR3 is 12 residues long. Germline CDR1 reads LNHDA; CDR2 reads SQIVND (reference sequence). Trimming at V came to 10 bases and at J to 6 bases, leaving 5 bases not matched to a gene. CDR3 sequence: CATDRVGQPQHF. CDR3 nucleotides: TGTGCCACGGACAGGGTCGGTCAGCCCCAGCATTTT.

This clonotype has at least ten counts. The chain couples TRBV7-2 to TRBJ1-5, with 9 bases lining up with TRBD1. CDR3 length: 16 amino acids. From germline, CDR1 is SGHTA and CDR2 FQGNSA. Trimming took 4 bases from V and 6 from J; bases not matched to a gene: 10. Here the CDR3 DNA reads TGTGCCAGCAGCTCTCCTGACAGGGGGGGTTTTCAGCCCCAGCATTTT. Protein: CASSSPDRGGFQPQHF.

The rearrangement links TRBV12-3 or TRBV12-4 to TRBJ2-7; possible D gene TRBD1, 5 bases. Trimming pared 4 bases from V and 0 bases from J, leaving 13 bases between. The CDR3 sequence is 15 residues long. The CDR3 region has the DNA TGTGCCAGCAGTTCTACGCGACAGATCTCCTACGAGCAGTACTTC. Protein sequence: CASSSTRQISYEQYF.

This clonotype was counted between two and nine times. The chain is built from TRBV7-2 and TRBJ2-2, with D maybe TRBD1 (6 bases). Trimming cost V 5 bases and J 4 bases, with 14 bases left between them. The V gene's germline CDR1 is SGHTA and CDR2 FQGNSA. This CDR3 spans 15 amino acids. This CDR3 reads CASSLQGGGTGELFF. As DNA, the CDR3 is TGTGCCAGCAGCCTACAGGGTGGAGGCACCGGGGAGCTGTTTTTT.

This clonotype was observed at least ten times. The CDR3 spells CASSHMEAGRAGANVLTF. CDR3 DNA: TGTGCCAGCAGCCATATGGAGGCAGGGCGGGCTGGGGCCAACGTCCTGACTTTC. The J gene is TRBJ2-6, the V gene TRBV12-3 or TRBV12-4, with D tentatively TRBD1 or TRBD2 (5 bases each). The CDR3 totals 18 residues. V lost 6 bases to trimming and J lost 2 bases, with 20 bases between them.

The rearrangement uses TRBV7-6 and TRBJ1-2, with 7 bases fitting TRBD1. The CDR3 covers 15 residues. Germline values: CDR1 SGHVS, CDR2 FNYEAQ. After removal of 3 bases from V and 5 bases from J, the junction contained 9 bases not matched to a gene. The chain's CDR3 is CASSFPETGIYGYTF. DNA for the CDR3: TGTGCCAGCAGCTTTCCAGAGACAGGGATTTATGGCTACACCTTC.

This clonotype was found a few times. The chain employs TRBV6-2 or TRBV6-3 and TRBJ2-1, with 7 bases aligning to TRBD1. With 5 bases clipped from V and 3 bases from J, the junction kept 4 bases outside the gene matches. This CDR3 comprises 14 residues. Germline CDR1 reads MNHEY; CDR2 reads SVGEGT. The CDR3 is CASSPDRDYNEQFF. CDR3 DNA: TGTGCCAGCAGTCCCGACAGGGACTACAATGAGCAGTTCTTC.

The V and J genes are TRBV7-3 and TRBJ2-1; no firm D call. Trimming stripped 2 bases from V and 4 bases from J, with 6 bases between. Germline assignment: CDR1 SGHTA and CDR2 FQGTGA. There are 13 residues in the CDR3. Written as DNA, the CDR3 is TGTGCCAGCAGCTTAGGTGCTTACAATGAGCAGTTCTTC. Translating gives CASSLGAYNEQFF.

This clonotype came up a few times. The rearrangement uses TRBV6-6 and TRBJ1-1; TRBD1 might be the D (5 bases). Trimming pared 5 bases from V and 5 bases from J, leaving 9 bases between. CDR1 is MNHNY and CDR2 is SVGAGI in the germline V gene (reference sequence). This CDR3 region has 12 residues. CDR3 residues: CASSGGTTEAFF. The CDR3 bases are TGTGCCAGCAGTGGAGGGACTACTGAAGCTTTCTTT.

Worth noting for this clonotype: The junction does not match germline at one end; this may be a read error. V and J are TRBV12-3 or TRBV12-4 and TRBJ2-1, with D uncertain. This CDR3 comprises 12 residues. CDR3 nucleotide sequence: TGTGTCAGCAGGACGGTACAGAATGAGCAGTTCTTC. It yields the protein CVSRTVQNEQFF.

This clonotype appeared a few times. The chain is built from TRBV12-3 or TRBV12-4 and TRBJ1-5; 8 bases map to TRBD1. With V trimmed by 5 bases and J by 7 bases, 7 bases remained unmatched. The CDR3 spans 14 residues. This chain's CDR3 is CASSPTGGGQPQHF. CDR3 DNA: TGTGCCAGCAGTCCAACAGGGGGGGGGCAGCCCCAGCATTTT.

This clonotype was seen a handful of times. J is TRBJ1-6 and V is TRBV14; 8 nucleotides match TRBD1. V lost 4 bases, J lost 3 bases, and 5 bases stayed unmatched. Looked up from germline, CDR1 is SGHDN and CDR2 is FVKESK. The CDR3 runs 16 residues. The CDR3 DNA is TGTGCCAGCAGCCTCCCGACAGGGGTCTATAATTCACCCCTCCACTTT. Translating it yields CASSLPTGVYNSPLHF.

This clonotype was seen ten or more times. V and J are TRBV7-3 and TRBJ2-2; 8 nucleotides agree with TRBD1. The CDR3 covers 15 residues. Trimming removed 1 base from V and 4 bases from J; junction bases left unmatched: 2. CDR1 and CDR2 (germline): SGHTA, FQGTGA. Written as DNA, the CDR3 is TGTGCCAGCAGCTTAAGCACAGGGGGCACCGGGGAGCTGTTTTTT. Its protein product is CASSLSTGGTGELFF.

The V and J genes are TRBV4-3 and TRBJ2-7, with 11 bases matching TRBD1. The germline V gene encodes CDR1 LGHNA and CDR2 YSLEER. Unmatched junction bases numbered 5, after V lost 4 bases and J lost 6 bases. The CDR3 has 14 amino acids. DNA of the CDR3: TGCGCCAGCAGCCCTGGGACAGGGGGTAGCGAGCAGTACTTC. Amino acid sequence: CASSPGTGGSEQYF.

The chain has TRBV20-1 and TRBJ2-1; 12 positions agree with TRBD2. The CDR3 spans 17 residues. Germline V CDR1 and CDR2: DFQATT, SNEGSKA (reference sequence). The V and J ends lost 2 bases and 0 bases, in that order; junction bases with no gene match: 5. The CDR3 region is CSARSLAGGSSYNEQFF. In nucleotides, the CDR3 is TGCAGTGCTAGAAGTCTAGCGGGGGGGAGCTCCTACAATGAGCAGTTCTTC.

This chain connects TRBV12-3 or TRBV12-4 to TRBJ2-2; 7 nucleotides line up with TRBD2. V lost 10 bases and J lost 0; bases outside the gene matches: 5. This CDR3 contains 14 residues. This chain's CDR3 is CATGEGSNTGELFF. The DNA of the CDR3 is TGTGCCACGGGGGAGGGATCGAACACCGGGGAGCTGTTTTTT.

This clonotype was observed a few times. The chain is built from TRBV5-1 and TRBJ2-3; tentatively, D is TRBD1 or TRBD2 (5 bases each). Trimming removed 5 bases at V and 13 bases at J, with 14 bases between. Germline CDR1 SGHRS, CDR2 YFSETQ. There are 11 residues in the CDR3. CDR3 nucleotide sequence: TGCGCCAGCAGGTTAGGGGTGGAGGAGTATTTT. Translating gives CASRLGVEEYF.

This clonotype was recorded many times. V usage is TRBV7-2 and J usage is TRBJ1-6; D gene unclear. Germline lookup yields CDR1 SGHTA and CDR2 FQGNSA. V lost 8 bases to trimming and J lost 11 bases, with 13 bases between them. CDR3 length equals 12 residues. The CDR3 here is CASRGVGPPLHF. CDR3 DNA sequence: TGTGCCAGCCGGGGTGTGGGTCCACCCCTCCACTTT.

The chain joins TRBV28 to TRBJ1-1, with 8 bases that match TRBD1. This CDR3 contains 14 residues. Germline lookup yields CDR1 MDHEN and CDR2 SYDVKM. With 3 bases clipped from V and 1 base from J, the junction kept 1 base outside the gene matches. The CDR3 coding sequence is TGTGCCAGCAGTTTCCAGGGGGCGAACACTGAAGCTTTCTTT. Translation: CASSFQGANTEAFF.

The chain links TRBV7-6 to TRBJ2-7, with 9 bases fitting TRBD1. This CDR3 has 15 amino acids. Trimming cost V 4 bases and J 2 bases; bases outside gene matches: 6. The germline gives CDR1 SGHVS, CDR2 FNYEAQ. In DNA form, the CDR3 reads TGTGCCAGCAGCTCTCGACAGGGGGTTCCCTACGAGCAGTACTTC. Translation: CASSSRQGVPYEQYF.

V and J are TRBV30 and TRBJ2-5; 10 bases line up with TRBD2. V lost 7 bases, J lost 2 bases, and 13 bases stayed unmatched. The CDR3 has 16 residues. Germline assignment: CDR1 GTSNPN and CDR2 SVGIG (reference sequence). DNA for the CDR3: TGTGCCTTCCTCTCTAATGAACTAGCGGGGCAAGAGACCCAGTACTTC. This translates into CAFLSNELAGQETQYF. Based on the CDR3 plus reference TRBV30 and TRBJ2-5, the full variable domain is SQTIHQWPATLVQPVGSPLSLECTVEGTSNPNLYWYRQAAGRGLQLLFYSVGIGQISSEVPQNLSASRPQDRQFILSSKKLLLSDSGFYLCAFLSNELAGQETQYFGPGTRLLVL.

This clonotype was recorded at least ten times. This sequence joins TRBV7-6 and TRBJ1-1; TRBD1 might be the D (5 bases). Per the germline V gene, CDR1 is SGHVS and CDR2 is FNYEAQ. The CDR3 consists of 13 residues. V lost 1 base to trimming and J lost 6 bases, with 9 bases between them. The CDR3 bases are TGTGCCAGCAGCTTAGGGGGGGTCCCTGAAGCTTTCTTT. Its translation is CASSLGGVPEAFF.

In this sample, this clonotype turned up many times. The chain joins TRBV7-3 to TRBJ1-1; D is uncertain. The V end was cut by 6 bases, the J end by 6 bases, with 11 bases between. Germline V gene lookup returns CDR1 SGHTA and CDR2 FQGTGA. CDR3 length equals 12 residues. The CDR3 coding sequence is TGTGCCAGCAGTTCCCCTGGAGCTGAAGCTTTCTTT. It translates to CASSSPGAEAFF.

This clonotype was counted many times. The chain joins TRBV7-6 to TRBJ2-1, with 9 bases matching TRBD2. The CDR3 length is 15 residues. V was clipped by 5 bases and J by 4 bases; unmatched bases: 6. CDR1 SGHVS and CDR2 FNYEAQ come from the germline V gene. The CDR3 protein is CASSTIAGGYNEQFF. The CDR3 DNA reads as TGTGCCAGCAGCACAATTGCGGGGGGGTACAATGAGCAGTTCTTC.

This rearrangement joins TRBV20-1 to TRBJ2-1, with D possibly TRBD2 on 5 matching bases. This CDR3 is 12 amino acids long. The ends were cut back, 1 base at V and 10 bases at J, with 11 bases in the middle. CDR1 and CDR2 (germline): DFQATT, SNEGSKA (reference sequence). Here the CDR3 DNA reads TGCAGTGCTAGAGGAGGGAGTCTGGAGCAGTTCTTC. This encodes CSARGGSLEQFF.